These 26 T cell receptor beta chains were sequenced from one sample in a study of shared clonotypes between healthy human individuals (dated by TCRdb to the early 2020s). Libraries came from the immunoSEQ multiplex PCR assay. This immuneACCESS table, as held by TCRdb, lists in-frame sequences with V and J called but not all clones. Of the missing ones, under half trace to an unresolved V gene in checked studies; the others have no known cause. The sample includes about 960,000 clones, with approximately 80% observed a single time. The ten largest clones take up about 1.5% of the sample. Sequencing was done on a sample of memory CD4+ T cells sorted from blood. What this sample's cell subset or site label stands for: CD45RA-negative fraction. The origin of the receptors is a man younger than 35 in good health.

The V gene is TRBV2, the J gene TRBJ1-2, with 8 bases matching TRBD1. Looked up from germline, CDR1 is SNHLY and CDR2 is FYNNEI. The CDR3 loop spans 14 amino acids. The V and J ends lost 5 bases and 2 bases, in that order; junction bases with no gene match: 4. The DNA of the CDR3 is TGTGCCAGCAGTCAGACAGGGGCAAACTATGGCTACACCTTC. This gives the protein CASSQTGANYGYTF. The complete variable domain, with remaining parts taken from reference TRBV2 and TRBJ1-2, reads EPEVTQTPSHQVTQMGQEVILRCVPISNHLYFYWYRQILGQKVEFLVSFYNNEISEKSEIFDDQFSVERPDGSNFTLKIRSTKLEDSAMYFCASSQTGANYGYTFGSGTRLTVV.

This clone was counted at least ten times. This chain connects TRBV7-3 to TRBJ2-3; maybe TRBD1 (5 bases). The CDR3 is 14 amino acids. Between the trimmed V and J ends, which lost 6 bases and 4 bases, there was a span of 14 bases. Germline CDR1 and CDR2: SGHTA and FQGTGA. In DNA form, the CDR3 reads TGTGCCAGCAGTCCAATTGGGGCGTCAGATACGCAGTATTTT. This codes for CASSPIGASDTQYF.

CDR3 nucleotides: TGTGCCAGCAGCCTGGGGACGGACCAATCCTACGAGCAGTACTTC. This encodes CASSLGTDQSYEQYF. The chain couples TRBV5-4 to TRBJ2-7; tentatively, D is TRBD1 or TRBD2 (5 bases each). The CDR3 is made up of 15 amino acids. Trimming took off 4 bases at V and 1 base at J, with 15 bases between the two ends. Germline values: CDR1 SGHNT, CDR2 YYREEE (reference sequence).

The rearrangement joins TRBV10-3 to TRBJ1-4; 8 bases are shared with TRBD1. Germline CDR1 ENHRY, CDR2 SYGVKD. Trimming cost V 10 bases and J 6 bases; bases outside gene matches: 10. CDR3 length: 14 residues. CDR3 nucleotides: TGTGCCACCCGCTCCGGGACAGGCCATGAAAAACTGTTTTTT. Its translation: CATRSGTGHEKLFF.

This clone occurred a few times. The rearrangement joins TRBV10-3 to TRBJ2-5, with a tentative D call TRBD1 (5 bases). The germline gives CDR1 ENHRY, CDR2 SYGVKD. Between the trimmed V and J ends, which lost 2 bases and 5 bases, there was a span of 15 bases. This CDR3 comprises 15 residues. CDR3 DNA: TGTGCCATCAGTGAGGGATTAGCTGCAGGGGAGACCCAGTACTTC. Translating it yields CAISEGLAAGETQYF.

The rearrangement joins TRBV30 to TRBJ1-1; D possibly corresponds to TRBD1 (6 bases). V was clipped by 4 bases and J by 3 bases, with 18 bases between them. The germline gives CDR1 GTSNPN, CDR2 SVGIG (reference sequence). CDR3 length: 15 residues. CDR3 loop: CAWTLRGAPDTEAFF. As DNA, the CDR3 is TGTGCCTGGACCCTTAGGGGGGCGCCGGACACTGAAGCTTTCTTT.

The chain has TRBV7-2 and TRBJ2-1, with D perhaps being TRBD1 or TRBD2 (5 bases each). From germline, CDR1 is SGHTA and CDR2 FQGNSA. The V and J ends lost 5 bases and 4 bases respectively, with 12 bases between them. The CDR3 runs to 14 residues. The CDR3 loop is CASSPGARYNEQFF. CDR3 coding DNA: TGTGCCAGCAGCCCCGGGGCCCGATACAATGAGCAGTTCTTC.

This clone was detected only a few times. CDR3 in amino acids: CASSPRVGNTEAFF. DNA of the CDR3: TGTGCCAGCAGCCCCCGGGTCGGGAACACTGAAGCTTTCTTT. The gene calls are TRBV7-3 and TRBJ1-1, with D unresolved. Per germline, CDR1 SGHTA and CDR2 FQGTGA. The CDR3 runs to 14 residues. V was cut by 5 bases and J by 1 base, with 11 bases left in between.

The chain has TRBV12-2 and TRBJ1-5; TRBD1 is taken as the D call from the table, unchecked against the DNA. TRBV12-2 is labeled a pseudogene. This CDR3 comprises 17 residues. CDR3 DNA: TGTGCAAGTCGCTTTTGGGACAGGGGGTTCGGAAATCAGCCCCAGCATTTT. Translating it yields CASRFWDRGFGNQPQHF.

On this clone: Other DNA sequences from this sample encode an identical CDR3 as well. The V gene is TRBV18, the J gene TRBJ1-5; D not resolved. The CDR3 contains 12 residues. The V end was cut by 6 bases, the J end by 4 bases, with 7 bases between. Looked up from germline, CDR1 is KGHSH and CDR2 is LQKENI. The CDR3 sequence: CASSRENQPQHF. CDR3 in DNA: TGTGCCAGCTCGAGGGAAAATCAGCCCCAGCATTTT.

This chain uses TRBV7-9 with TRBJ2-4; D unclear. Germline CDR1 SEHNR, CDR2 FQNEAQ (reference sequence). The CDR3 contains 18 residues. Trimming took off 2 bases at V and 0 bases at J, with 17 bases between the two ends. In nucleotides, the CDR3 is TGTGCCAGCAGCTTACGCGGCAGTTCAGACCTAGCCAAAAACATTCAGTACTTC. It yields the protein CASSLRGSSDLAKNIQYF.

This chain links TRBV5-1 with TRBJ2-2, with D tentatively TRBD2 (6 bases). The CDR3 consists of 16 residues. Between the trimmed V and J ends, which lost 3 bases and 0 bases, there was a span of 12 bases. Per germline, CDR1 SGHRS and CDR2 YFSETQ. In DNA, the CDR3 is TGCGCCAGCAGCTCGGCGGGACGCTCGAACACCGGGGAGCTGTTTTTT. It specifies CASSSAGRSNTGELFF. Based on the CDR3 plus reference TRBV5-1 and TRBJ2-2, the full variable domain is KAGVTQTPRYLIKTRGQQVTLSCSPISGHRSVSWYQQTPGQGLQFLFEYFSETQRNKGNFPGRFSGRQFSNSRSEMNVSTLELGDSALYLCASSSAGRSNTGELFFGEGSRLTVL.

The J gene is TRBJ1-4, the V gene TRBV28, with a weak D call TRBD1 (6 bases). The CDR3 runs 16 residues. Trimming left V 3 bases short and J 2 bases short, with 13 bases between. Germline V CDR1 and CDR2: MDHEN, SYDVKM. CDR3 DNA sequence: TGTGCCAGCAGTTTCGACCCGAGGGGGACTAATGAAAAACTGTTTTTT. Its protein product is CASSFDPRGTNEKLFF. Drawing the rest from reference TRBV28 and TRBJ1-4, the complete variable domain is DVKVTQSSRYLVKRTGEKVFLECVQDMDHENMFWYRQDPGLGLRLIYFSYDVKMKEKGDIPEGYSVSREKKERFSLILESASTNQTSMYLCASSFDPRGTNEKLFFGSGTQLSVL.

The J gene is TRBJ1-5, the V gene TRBV19; 9 bases are shared with TRBD1. The CDR3 extends over 14 amino acids. V gave up 7 bases and J gave up 7 bases; unmatched junction bases: 8. CDR1 is LNHDA and CDR2 is SQIVND in the germline V gene (reference sequence). The CDR3 nucleotides read TGTGCCAGTAAGGGACAGGGATCTGGACAGCCCCAGCATTTT. Translated: CASKGQGSGQPQHF.

The V call is TRBV30, the J call TRBJ2-7; D is tentatively TRBD1 or TRBD2 (5 bases each). The CDR3 loop spans 13 amino acids. Trimming stripped 2 bases from V and 7 bases from J, with 15 bases between. The germline V gene encodes CDR1 GTSNPN and CDR2 SVGIG (reference sequence). The CDR3 sequence: CAWSPLGVGEQYF. DNA for the CDR3: TGTGCCTGGAGTCCGCTGGGGGTGGGGGAGCAGTACTTC.

The chain links TRBV6-5 to TRBJ2-5; D is ambiguous. Germline CDR1 and CDR2: MNHEY and SVGAGI. Trimming removed 6 bases at V and 4 bases at J, with 18 bases between. CDR3 length: 15 residues. The CDR3 protein is CASSRDGVNGETQYF. The CDR3 nucleotides are TGTGCCAGCAGCCGAGATGGGGTCAATGGAGAGACCCAGTACTTC.

The chain uses TRBV18 and TRBJ2-3; possible D gene TRBD2, 6 bases. This CDR3 has 16 residues. Trimming took 4 bases from V and 3 from J, leaving 17 bases between them. Germline-derived CDR1 and CDR2 are KGHSH and LQKENI. The CDR3 nucleotides read TGTGCCAGCTCACTCGCCGGGGGAGTTTCAACAGATACGCAGTATTTT. It is translated as CASSLAGGVSTDTQYF. Supplemented by reference TRBV18 and TRBJ2-3, the full variable domain reads NAGVMQNPRHLVRRRGQEARLRCSPMKGHSHVYWYRQLPEEGLKFMVYLQKENIIDESGMPKERFSAEFPKEGPSILRIQQVVRGDSAAYFCASSLAGGVSTDTQYFGPGTRLTVL.

V is TRBV5-6 and J is TRBJ2-1; TRBD2 agrees at 11 bases. The CDR3 extends over 16 amino acids. Germline-derived CDR1 and CDR2 are SGHDT and YYEEEE. The junction had 4 bases not matched to a gene; V was cut back by 2 bases and J by 3 bases. CDR3 region: CASSFRLAGGYNEQFF. The CDR3 nucleotides read TGTGCCAGCAGCTTTAGGCTAGCGGGGGGCTACAATGAGCAGTTCTTC.

V gene TRBV6-1 combines with J gene TRBJ2-7; 7 nucleotides match TRBD1. V lost 6 bases and J lost 3; bases outside the gene matches: 11. This CDR3 is built from 15 residues. Germline CDR1 is MNHNS and CDR2 is SASEGT. The CDR3 reads CASSLTGASLYEQYF. The CDR3 DNA sequence: TGTGCCAGCAGCTTAACAGGGGCCTCCCTCTACGAGCAGTACTTC.

In its sample, this clone was seen a few times. CDR3 protein: CSVGSGDQPQHF. The CDR3 DNA sequence: TGCAGCGTTGGATCAGGGGATCAGCCCCAGCATTTT. V is TRBV29-1 and J is TRBJ1-5; D perhaps matches TRBD1 (6 bases). V dropped 4 bases and J dropped 5 bases, with 9 bases sitting between them. The V gene's germline CDR1 is SQVTM and CDR2 ANQGSEA. The CDR3 totals 12 residues.

V and J are TRBV18 and TRBJ1-2; D call uncertain. The length of the CDR3 is 15 residues. V lost 1 base, J lost 2 bases, and 11 bases lay in between. From germline, CDR1 is KGHSH and CDR2 LQKENI. DNA for the CDR3: TGTGCCAGCTCACCACTCTCCGGACTGAACTATGGCTACACCTTC. It codes for CASSPLSGLNYGYTF.

This clone was seen ten or more times. This sequence joins TRBV19 and TRBJ2-7; D is perhaps TRBD1 (5 bases). Germline loops: CDR1 LNHDA, CDR2 SQIVND (reference sequence). The CDR3 spans 12 residues. V dropped 5 bases and J dropped 5 bases, with 10 bases sitting between them. This CDR3 reads CASSPGLHEQYF. CDR3 DNA sequence: TGTGCCAGTAGTCCAGGGTTACACGAGCAGTACTTC.

The table lists this clone with a few counts. This chain uses TRBV28 with TRBJ2-4; 7 bases fit TRBD2. Trimming at V came to 5 bases and at J to 9 bases, leaving 7 bases not matched to a gene. CDR3 size: 13 residues. The germline V gene has CDR1 MDHEN and CDR2 SYDVKM. The CDR3 DNA follows: TGTGCCAGCAGTGCCGAAGGGAGGGGCATTCAGTACTTC. This encodes CASSAEGRGIQYF.

The CDR3 nucleotides are TGTGCCAGCAGCAACCGGGACAGGGGGACGGAGACCCAGTACTTC. Translated: CASSNRDRGTETQYF. The chain carries TRBV13 and TRBJ2-5; 11 nucleotides align to TRBD1. CDR3 length: 15 amino acids. CDR1 is PRHDT, CDR2 FYEKMQ, per germline (reference sequence). The trim removed 5 bases at V and 5 bases at J, leaving 7 bases unmatched.

The V and J genes are TRBV19 and TRBJ2-2; TRBD1 matches at 7 bases. V dropped 3 bases and J dropped 6; count of bases not matched to a gene: 7. Germline assignment: CDR1 LNHDA and CDR2 SQIVND (reference sequence). The CDR3 extends over 15 amino acids. In DNA, the CDR3 is TGTGCCAGTAGTATCCCAGGGGGATTGGCCGGGGAGCTGTTTTTT. This codes for CASSIPGGLAGELFF.

The V gene is TRBV5-6, the J gene TRBJ2-1, with 9 bases identical to TRBD1. Trimming cost V 4 bases and J 4 bases; bases outside gene matches: 9. This CDR3 is built from 16 residues. Germline-derived CDR1 and CDR2 are SGHDT and YYEEEE. CDR3: CASSRPVTGGYNEQFF. The DNA for the CDR3 is TGTGCCAGCAGCAGGCCGGTGACAGGGGGGTACAATGAGCAGTTCTTC.